Below, 26 T cell receptor beta chains from the same sample are listed, as sequenced in a study of shared clonotypes between healthy human individuals. Here immunoSEQ multiplex PCR was the method, and the copy in TCRdb shows in-frame clones only, minus some. The sample has 2,500,000 or so clones, around 94% seen once. The specimen was naive CD4+ T cells sorted from blood. Subset indicated: CD45RA+ positively selected. Receptors were obtained from a man aged 18 to 30 in good health.

The rearrangement joins TRBV30 to TRBJ2-6, with a tentative D call TRBD1 (5 bases). Trimming pared 4 bases from V and 0 bases from J, leaving 16 bases between. The CDR3 spans 17 residues. Germline-derived CDR1 and CDR2 are GTSNPN and SVGIG (reference sequence). The CDR3 coding sequence is TGTGCCTGGAATCGGCAGGGTGGGGTCTCTGGGGCCAACGTCCTGACTTTC. Protein sequence: CAWNRQGGVSGANVLTF.

V is TRBV6-5 and J is TRBJ1-1; unclear D gene. Germline assignment: CDR1 MNHEY and CDR2 SVGAGI. The CDR3 has 13 amino acids. Trimming left V 6 bases short and J 2 bases short, with 10 bases between. CDR3 protein: CASRWWRNTEAFF. The DNA for the CDR3 is TGTGCCAGCAGATGGTGGCGTAACACTGAAGCTTTCTTT.

The rearrangement links TRBV18 to TRBJ2-2, with 8 bases lining up with TRBD2. The V gene's germline CDR1 is KGHSH and CDR2 LQKENI. CDR3 length equals 16 residues. The junction had 5 bases not matched to a gene; V was cut back by 1 base and J by 4 bases. CDR3 sequence reads: CASSPLAAGATGELFF. The DNA of the CDR3 is TGTGCCAGCTCACCACTTGCAGCGGGGGCCACCGGGGAGCTGTTTTTT.

The genes are TRBV7-2 and TRBJ1-6; 7 bases align to TRBD1. Germline V gives CDR1 SGHTA, CDR2 FQGNSA. The CDR3 totals 17 residues. V lost 0 bases, J lost 5 bases, and 7 bases stayed unmatched. CDR3: CASSLAPGQLNNSPLHF. CDR3 coding DNA: TGTGCCAGCAGCTTAGCCCCGGGACAGTTAAATAATTCACCCCTCCACTTT.

The chain recombines TRBV21-1 with TRBJ2-7; TRBD1 is the table's D call and was not checked against the DNA. TRBV21-1 is a pseudogene segment. This CDR3 is built from 16 residues. CDR3 amino acids: CASSKWGQGPPHEQYF. CDR3 in DNA: TGTGCCAGCAGCAAATGGGGTCAGGGGCCTCCCCACGAGCAGTACTTC.

This chain links TRBV7-8 with TRBJ2-5; D is possibly TRBD1 (6 bases). V gave up 5 bases and J gave up 1 base, with 14 bases separating them. This CDR3 region has 15 residues. Germline CDR1 and CDR2: SGHVS and FQNEAQ. The CDR3 is CASSPATGPQETQYF. The CDR3 DNA follows: TGTGCCAGCAGCCCCGCGACAGGTCCCCAAGAGACCCAGTACTTC. Full variable domain (remainder filled in from reference TRBV7-8 and TRBJ2-5): GAGVSQSPRYKVAKRGQDVALRCDPISGHVSLFWYQQALGQGPEFLTYFQNEAQLDKSGLPSDRFFAERPEGSVSTLKIQRTQQEDSAVYLCASSPATGPQETQYFGPGTRLLVL.

This chain links TRBV11-2 with TRBJ2-1; 9 bases are shared with TRBD2. The V gene's germline CDR1 is SGHAT and CDR2 FQNNGV. The junction had 8 bases not matched to a gene; V was cut back by 2 bases and J by 6 bases. The CDR3 loop spans 16 amino acids. The CDR3 DNA follows: TGTGCCAGCAGCTTAAGCTCTAGCGGGACGATCAATGAGCAGTTCTTC. Translation gives CASSLSSSGTINEQFF.

This chain links TRBV14 with TRBJ2-2; no clear D. Trimming pared 2 bases from V and 0 bases from J, leaving 7 bases between. CDR3 length: 15 amino acids. CDR1 SGHDN and CDR2 FVKESK come from the germline V gene. Here the CDR3 reads CASSQSGANTGELFF. CDR3 coding DNA: TGTGCCAGCAGCCAAAGTGGAGCGAACACCGGGGAGCTGTTTTTT.

V and J are TRBV28 and TRBJ2-7, with D perhaps TRBD2 (6 bases). This CDR3 region has 15 residues. The V end lost 7 bases, the J end lost 4 bases, and 20 bases lay between the germline ends. Germline CDR1 MDHEN, CDR2 SYDVKM. CDR3 amino acids: CASTTGFQGGYEQYF. The CDR3 nucleotides are TGTGCCAGCACCACTGGTTTTCAGGGAGGATACGAGCAGTACTTC.

In the case of this clone: This sample includes further DNA sequences coding for the same CDR3. J is TRBJ2-2 and V is TRBV4-3; the D is unclear. The germline V gene has CDR1 LGHNA and CDR2 YSLEER. This CDR3 comprises 15 residues. The V and J ends lost 0 bases and 1 base respectively, with 6 bases between them. CDR3 nucleotide sequence: TGCGCCAGCAGCCAAGAATGGGAGAACACCGGGGAGCTGTTTTTT. Its translation is CASSQEWENTGELFF.

This chain links TRBV28 with TRBJ2-7; 9 bases line up with TRBD1. Per germline, CDR1 MDHEN and CDR2 SYDVKM. This CDR3 has 16 residues. With 3 bases clipped from V and 2 bases from J, the junction kept 8 bases outside the gene matches. The CDR3 region is CASSLDTGGRTYEQYF. The DNA of the CDR3 is TGTGCCAGCAGTTTGGATACAGGGGGCCGAACCTACGAGCAGTACTTC.

The chain employs TRBV19 and TRBJ2-2; D is uncertain. Deletions cut 5 bases from V and 2 bases from J, with 9 bases between. The V gene's germline CDR1 is LNHDA and CDR2 SQIVND (reference sequence). The CDR3 is 14 residues long. CDR3 nucleotides: TGTGCCAGTAGTCTCAGGACCAACACCGGGGAGCTGTTTTTT. Translating it yields CASSLRTNTGELFF. The full variable domain, completed using reference TRBV19 and TRBJ2-2, is DGGITQSPKYLFRKEGQNVTLSCEQNLNHDAMYWYRQDPGQGLRLIYYSQIVNDFQKGDIAEGYSVSREKKESFPLTVTSAQKNPTAFYLCASSLRTNTGELFFGEGSRLTVL.

The chain carries TRBV7-2 and TRBJ1-3; possibly TRBD1 for D (6 bases). V shed 2 bases and J shed 4 bases, with 15 bases lying between them. Germline assignment: CDR1 SGHTA and CDR2 FQGNSA. This CDR3 has 16 amino acids. This CDR3 reads CASSLTGRGLGNTIYF. CDR3 bases: TGTGCCAGCAGCTTAACAGGCAGGGGCCTGGGAAACACCATATATTTT.

The V call is TRBV2, the J call TRBJ2-1; a weak D match, TRBD2 (5 bases). CDR3 size: 14 residues. Trimming pared 2 bases from V and 6 bases from J, leaving 11 bases between. Germline assignment: CDR1 SNHLY and CDR2 FYNNEI. For the CDR3, the DNA is TGTGCCAGCAGTGAATCTGCGGGTTTCAATGAGCAGTTCTTC. Translation: CASSESAGFNEQFF.

V and J are TRBV5-1 and TRBJ1-2; perhaps TRBD1 as D (6 bases). Per germline, CDR1 SGHRS and CDR2 YFSETQ. With 4 bases removed from V and 1 base from J, the gap between germline ends came to 8 bases. The CDR3 runs 13 residues. The CDR3 region is CASSLQGNYGYTF. The DNA for the CDR3 is TGCGCCAGCAGCCTACAGGGTAACTATGGCTACACCTTC.

On this clone itself: The sample has other DNA sequences that encode this CDR3 too. The chain uses TRBV9 and TRBJ2-7; TRBD2 matches 9 bases. The ends lost 0 bases at V and 7 bases at J; junction bases unmatched: 8. CDR3 length: 15 residues. Germline CDR1 is SGDLS and CDR2 is YYNGEE. The CDR3 spells CASSVGLAGVGEQYF. CDR3 bases: TGTGCCAGCAGCGTAGGGTTAGCGGGGGTTGGGGAGCAGTACTTC. The full variable domain, with the rest looked up from reference TRBV9 and TRBJ2-7, is DSGVTQTPKHLITATGQRVTLRCSPRSGDLSVYWYQQSLDQGLQFLIQYYNGEERAKGNILERFSAQQFPDLHSELNLSSLELGDSALYFCASSVGLAGVGEQYFGPGTRLTVT.

This clone appeared once. The sample holds other DNA sequences that translate to the same CDR3. The chain uses TRBV9 and TRBJ1-6; possible D gene TRBD1, 5 bases. The germline gives CDR1 SGDLS, CDR2 YYNGEE. CDR3 length: 14 residues. Trimming left V 2 bases short and J 5 bases short, with 8 bases between. The CDR3 protein is CASSVGQNNSPLHF. CDR3 DNA: TGTGCCAGCAGCGTGGGGCAGAATAATTCACCCCTCCACTTT.

The chain recombines TRBV9 with TRBJ2-5; D remains ambiguous. V dropped 0 bases and J dropped 3 bases, with 9 bases sitting between them. The CDR3 is made up of 14 amino acids. CDR1 is SGDLS and CDR2 is YYNGEE in the germline V gene. The DNA for the CDR3 is TGTGCCAGCAGCGTAGGACAACCCGAAGAGACCCAGTACTTC. It translates to CASSVGQPEETQYF.

The chain is built from TRBV7-2 and TRBJ2-3, with 12 positions matching TRBD2. The V gene's germline CDR1 is SGHTA and CDR2 FQGNSA. The CDR3 is 16 amino acids. Losses at the gene ends were 5 bases for V and 4 bases for J; bases not matched to a gene: 7. CDR3 protein: CASSQLAGGLADTQYF. For the CDR3, the DNA is TGTGCCAGCAGCCAACTAGCGGGGGGTCTGGCAGATACGCAGTATTTT. The whole variable domain, filled in from reference TRBV7-2 and TRBJ2-3, reads GAGVSQSPSNKVTEKGKDVELRCDPISGHTALYWYRQSLGQGLEFLIYFQGNSAPDKSGLPSDRFSAERTGGSVSTLTIQRTQQEDSAVYLCASSQLAGGLADTQYFGPGTRLTVL.

This chain uses TRBV4-2 with TRBJ2-5; 7 bases fit TRBD2. Germline lookup yields CDR1 LGHNA and CDR2 YNFKEQ. V gave up 0 bases and J gave up 4 bases; unmatched junction bases: 8. The CDR3 loop spans 16 amino acids. This CDR3 is CASSQEVGGGGETQYF. CDR3 nucleotide sequence: TGTGCCAGCAGCCAAGAAGTCGGCGGGGGAGGAGAGACCCAGTACTTC.

This chain connects TRBV18 to TRBJ2-5; 7 nucleotides align to TRBD1. The CDR3 contains 14 residues. The J segment lost 1 base and the V segment lost 5 bases, leaving 4 bases of the junction unmatched. CDR1 is KGHSH and CDR2 is LQKENI in the germline V gene. The CDR3 coding sequence is TGTGCCAGCTCAACGACAGGGATCCAAGAGACCCAGTACTTC. Translating it yields CASSTTGIQETQYF.

J is TRBJ2-2 and V is TRBV29-1; TRBD1 matches at 7 bases. The CDR3 loop spans 12 amino acids. Trimming removed 4 bases from V and 5 bases from J; junction bases left unmatched: 1. Germline CDR1 and CDR2: SQVTM and ANQGSEA. The CDR3 protein is CSVATGTGELFF. Written as DNA, the CDR3 is TGCAGCGTTGCGACAGGGACCGGGGAGCTGTTTTTT.

J is TRBJ2-5 and V is TRBV10-3, with D maybe TRBD1 (5 bases). The J call may be incorrect, as the DNA end agrees better with TRBJ2-7. Germline CDR1 and CDR2: ENHRY and SYGVKD. CDR3 size: 15 residues. The CDR3 protein is CAISEMDTIYYEQYF. The CDR3 DNA reads as TGTGCCATCAGTGAAATGGACACAATTTACTACGAGCAGTACTTC.

A single count supports this clone. The gene calls are TRBV15 and TRBJ2-3, with D perhaps matching TRBD1 (7 bases). This CDR3 is built from 20 residues. With 0 bases removed from V and 2 bases from J, the gap between germline ends came to 24 bases. From germline, CDR1 is LNHNV and CDR2 YYDKDF (reference sequence). Written as DNA, the CDR3 is TGTGCCACCAGCAGAGATAAAGGCGGGACAGTCGCCCTCATCACAGATACGCAGTATTTT. Translation: CATSRDKGGTVALITDTQYF.

This clone was seen just once. The same CDR3 also results from other DNA sequences found in this sample. The V and J genes are TRBV7-2 and TRBJ2-5, with a tentative D call TRBD2 (6 bases). Germline loops: CDR1 SGHTA, CDR2 FQGNSA. Trimming shortened V by 4 bases and J by 1 base, and 7 bases separated the two germline ends. The CDR3 contains 13 residues. The DNA of the CDR3 is TGTGCCAGCAGCTCGGGACTCCAAGAGACCCAGTACTTC. Translating gives CASSSGLQETQYF.

The CDR3 sequence: CASSISDQETQYF. As DNA, the CDR3 is TGTGCCAGCAGCATCTCCGACCAAGAGACCCAGTACTTC. The V gene is TRBV9, the J gene TRBJ2-5; D gene unclear. The CDR3 covers 13 residues. V was trimmed by 4 bases and J by 0 bases, leaving 7 bases between them. Per the germline V gene, CDR1 is SGDLS and CDR2 is YYNGEE.